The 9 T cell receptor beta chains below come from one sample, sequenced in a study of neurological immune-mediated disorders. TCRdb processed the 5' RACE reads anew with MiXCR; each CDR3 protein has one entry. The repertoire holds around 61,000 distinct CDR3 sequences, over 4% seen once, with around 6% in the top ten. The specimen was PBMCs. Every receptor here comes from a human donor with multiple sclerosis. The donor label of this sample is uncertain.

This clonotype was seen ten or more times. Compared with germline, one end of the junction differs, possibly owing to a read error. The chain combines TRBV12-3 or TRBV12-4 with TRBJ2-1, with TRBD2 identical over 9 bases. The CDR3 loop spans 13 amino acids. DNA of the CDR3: TGTGCCAGCAGTTCCCGCTTTCGGGTAGCGGGGGAGTTC. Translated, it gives CASSSRFRVAGEF.

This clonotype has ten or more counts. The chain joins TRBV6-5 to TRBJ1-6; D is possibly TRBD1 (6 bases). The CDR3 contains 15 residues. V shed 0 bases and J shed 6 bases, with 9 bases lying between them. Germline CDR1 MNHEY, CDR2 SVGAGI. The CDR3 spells CASSYSSRGNSPLHF. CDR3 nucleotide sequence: TGTGCCAGCAGTTACTCCAGCAGGGGTAATTCACCCCTCCACTTT.

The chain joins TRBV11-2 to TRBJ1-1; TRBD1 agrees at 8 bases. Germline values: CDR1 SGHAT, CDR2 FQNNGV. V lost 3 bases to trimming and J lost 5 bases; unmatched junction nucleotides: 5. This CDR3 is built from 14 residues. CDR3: CASSFRTGRTEAFF. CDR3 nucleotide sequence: TGTGCCAGCAGCTTTCGGACAGGGAGGACTGAAGCTTTCTTT.

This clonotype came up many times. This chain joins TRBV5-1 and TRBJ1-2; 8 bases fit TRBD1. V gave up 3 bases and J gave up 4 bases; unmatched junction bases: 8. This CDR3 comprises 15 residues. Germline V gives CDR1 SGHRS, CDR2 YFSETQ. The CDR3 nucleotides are TGCGCCAGCAGCTCACAGGGGGACGTAGGCTATGGCTACACCTTC. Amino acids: CASSSQGDVGYGYTF.

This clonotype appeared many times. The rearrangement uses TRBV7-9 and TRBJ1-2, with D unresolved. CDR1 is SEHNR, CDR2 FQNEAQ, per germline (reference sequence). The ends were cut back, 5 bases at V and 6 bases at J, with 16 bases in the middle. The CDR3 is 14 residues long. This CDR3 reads CASSRDPALNGYTF. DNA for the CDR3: TGTGCCAGCAGCAGGGATCCAGCTTTGAATGGCTACACCTTC. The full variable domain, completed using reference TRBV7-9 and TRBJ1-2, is DTGVSQNPRHKITKRGQNVTFRCDPISEHNRLYWYRQTLGQGPEFLTYFQNEAQLEKSRLLSDRFSAERPKGSFSTLEIQRTEQGDSAMYLCASSRDPALNGYTFGSGTRLTVV.

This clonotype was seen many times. The CDR3 here is CASSQDRTVTEAFF. Here the CDR3 DNA reads TGCGCCAGCAGCCAAGACCGGACAGTCACTGAAGCTTTCTTT. The chain is built from TRBV4-1 and TRBJ1-1; D possibly corresponds to TRBD1 (6 bases). The V and J ends lost 0 bases and 4 bases respectively, with 9 bases between them. There are 14 residues in the CDR3. Germline loops: CDR1 MGHRA, CDR2 YSYEKL.

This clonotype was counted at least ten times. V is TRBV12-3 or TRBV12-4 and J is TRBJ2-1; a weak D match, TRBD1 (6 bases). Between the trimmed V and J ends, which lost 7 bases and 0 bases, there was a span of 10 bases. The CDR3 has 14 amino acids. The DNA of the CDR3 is TGTGCCAGCACCTGGACAGCCTCCTACAATGAGCAGTTCTTC. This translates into CASTWTASYNEQFF.

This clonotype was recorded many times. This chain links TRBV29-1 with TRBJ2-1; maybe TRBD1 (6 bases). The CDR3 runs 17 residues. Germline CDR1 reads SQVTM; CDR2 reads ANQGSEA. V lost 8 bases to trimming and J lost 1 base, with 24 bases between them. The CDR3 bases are TGCAGCACGCTACAGGGTTGGACGGGGAAATCCTACAATGAGCAGTTCTTC. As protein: CSTLQGWTGKSYNEQFF.

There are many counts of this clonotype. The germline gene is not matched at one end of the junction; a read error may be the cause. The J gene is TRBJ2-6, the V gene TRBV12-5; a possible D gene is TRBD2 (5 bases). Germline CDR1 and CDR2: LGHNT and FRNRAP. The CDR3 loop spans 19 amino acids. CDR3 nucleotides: TGTGCTAGTGGCCCCCCTGGATGGACTGAAAACTCTGGGTCCAACGTCCTGACTTTC. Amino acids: CASGPPGWTENSGSNVLTF.